The 14 T cell receptor beta chains in this list originate from one sample, sequenced in a study of CD8 T cells in Susac syndrome. Random-hexamer reverse transcription was applied to roughly 0.5 to 1 ug RNA. TCRdb fed the immunoSEQ multiplex PCR reads into MiXCR, producing one record per CDR3 protein. This table holds over 95,000 distinct CDR3 sequences, 92% found once. The source material was CD4+ T cells from PBMCs. The receptors derive from a human donor in good health.

V usage is TRBV29-1 and J usage is TRBJ2-6; 8 nucleotides agree with TRBD1. V gave up 4 bases and J gave up 2 bases; unmatched junction bases: 16. CDR1 and CDR2 from the germline V gene are SQVTM and ANQGSEA. The CDR3 is 19 amino acids. The CDR3 DNA sequence: TGCAGCGTTGCATTAGGGCCAGGGGGCGAGTTGCCTGGGGCCAACGTCCTGACTTTC. It encodes CSVALGPGGELPGANVLTF. The full variable domain, completed using reference TRBV29-1 and TRBJ2-6, is SAVISQKPSRDICQRGTSLTIQCQVDSQVTMMFWYRQQPGQSLTLIATANQGSEATYESGFVIDKFPISRPNLTFSTLTVSNMSPEDSSIYLCSVALGPGGELPGANVLTFGAGSRLTVL.

This chain joins TRBV23-1 and TRBJ1-3; TRBD1 might be the D (5 bases). TRBV23-1 is placed among ORFs of uncertain function. This CDR3 contains 18 residues. V gave up 1 base and J gave up 2 bases, with 18 bases separating them. Here the CDR3 DNA reads TGCGCCAGCAGTCAATACCGGGCCAGGGTATCTCCTGGAAACACCATATATTTT. It translates to CASSQYRARVSPGNTIYF.

The V call is TRBV5-4, the J call TRBJ2-7; 9 bases fit TRBD1. V shed 4 bases and J 2 bases; nucleotides not matched to a gene: 10. Germline loops: CDR1 SGHNT, CDR2 YYREEE (reference sequence). The CDR3 has 16 residues. This chain's CDR3 is CASSLSSRQGAYEQYF. CDR3 sequence (DNA): TGTGCCAGCAGCCTAAGTAGTAGACAGGGGGCCTACGAGCAGTACTTC.

The V gene is TRBV6-2 or TRBV6-3, the J gene TRBJ2-3; D is ambiguous. This CDR3 has 15 amino acids. The germline V gene has CDR1 MNHEY and CDR2 SVGEGT. Between the trimmed V and J ends, which lost 0 bases and 2 bases, there was a span of 9 bases. The DNA of the CDR3 is TGTGCCAGCAGTTACTCGACTGGAGTCACAGATACGCAGTATTTT. This codes for CASSYSTGVTDTQYF.

In its sample, this clonotype was seen a few times. The rearrangement joins TRBV6-2 or TRBV6-3 to TRBJ1-1, with a possible D match to TRBD1 (5 bases). This CDR3 is built from 16 residues. The V and J ends lost 0 bases and 4 bases respectively, with 15 bases between them. Germline V lookup: CDR1 MNHEY, CDR2 SVGEGT. The CDR3 loop is CASSYSIGTWVTEAFF. The CDR3, as DNA: TGTGCCAGCAGTTACTCGATAGGGACCTGGGTCACTGAAGCTTTCTTT.

In its sample, this clonotype was seen once. V usage is TRBV6-5 and J usage is TRBJ1-1; maybe TRBD1 (6 bases). This CDR3 comprises 13 residues. CDR1 and CDR2 (germline): MNHEY, SVGAGI. The V end lost 2 bases, the J end lost 11 bases, and 15 bases lay between the germline ends. The CDR3 loop is CASSYAGVGSAFF. DNA for the CDR3: TGTGCCAGCAGTTACGCAGGGGTCGGTAGTGCTTTCTTT.

The rearrangement uses TRBV7-2 and TRBJ1-2; the match to TRBD1 covers 9 bases. The ends lost 5 bases at V and 7 bases at J; junction bases unmatched: 11. Germline V lookup: CDR1 SGHTA, CDR2 FQGNSA. The CDR3 is 15 residues long. The CDR3 region is CASSRDRVGSGGYTF. The CDR3 nucleotides read TGTGCCAGCAGCCGGGACAGGGTAGGATCGGGTGGCTACACCTTC. The whole variable domain, remainder taken from reference TRBV7-2 and TRBJ1-2, is GAGVSQSPSNKVTEKGKDVELRCDPISGHTALYWYRQSLGQGLEFLIYFQGNSAPDKSGLPSDRFSAERTGGSVSTLTIQRTQQEDSAVYLCASSRDRVGSGGYTFGSGTRLTVV.

This rearrangement joins TRBV5-4 to TRBJ2-3, with 8 bases that match TRBD2. The CDR3 sequence is 15 residues long. With 7 bases clipped from V and 3 bases from J, the junction kept 10 bases outside the gene matches. CDR1 and CDR2 (germline): SGHNT, YYREEE (reference sequence). DNA of the CDR3: TGTGCCAGCTGGGGGTCGAGCGGGGGAACAGATACGCAGTATTTT. Protein sequence: CASWGSSGGTDTQYF.

The rearrangement uses TRBV6-1 and TRBJ2-7; D is perhaps TRBD2 (5 bases). V shed 7 bases and J shed 4 bases, with 11 bases lying between them. Looked up from germline, CDR1 is MNHNS and CDR2 is SASEGT. The length of the CDR3 is 12 residues. CDR3 region: CASNSGGYEQYF. DNA of the CDR3: TGTGCCAGCAACTCCGGAGGTTACGAGCAGTACTTC.

V is TRBV19 and J is TRBJ1-1; D is uncertain. Trimming removed 11 bases from V and 1 base from J, with 14 bases in between. Per germline, CDR1 LNHDA and CDR2 SQIVND (reference sequence). The CDR3 is 13 amino acids. The CDR3 loop is CAVSGHPNTEAFF. The DNA of the CDR3 is TGTGCCGTTTCTGGGCACCCGAACACTGAAGCTTTCTTT.

This chain joins TRBV13 and TRBJ2-2; D ambiguous. The CDR3 covers 13 residues. Looked up from germline, CDR1 is PRHDT and CDR2 is FYEKMQ (reference sequence). The V end was cut by 3 bases, the J end by 1 base, with 3 bases between. The CDR3 reads CASSFRNTGELFF. In nucleotides, the CDR3 is TGTGCCAGCAGCTTCCGGAACACCGGGGAGCTGTTTTTT.

The V call is TRBV14, the J call TRBJ2-1; possible D gene TRBD1, 6 bases. The CDR3 is 14 residues long. Trimming left V 7 bases short and J 0 bases short, with 10 bases between. CDR1 and CDR2 from the germline V gene are SGHDN and FVKESK. CDR3 nucleotides: TGTGCCAGCAAAGGGGGAAGCTCCTACAATGAGCAGTTCTTC. This gives the protein CASKGGSSYNEQFF.

The rearrangement links TRBV19 to TRBJ2-5; 7 nucleotides match TRBD1. The CDR3 length is 16 residues. Germline V gene data show CDR1 as LNHDA and CDR2 as SQIVND (reference sequence). V shed 5 bases, J shed 1 base, and the junction held 10 bases outside the gene matches. The CDR3 sequence is CASSSETGYLQETQYF. In DNA, the CDR3 is TGTGCCAGTAGTTCGGAGACAGGGTACCTCCAAGAGACCCAGTACTTC.

The chain uses TRBV6-2 or TRBV6-3 and TRBJ2-1; D is perhaps TRBD2 (5 bases). CDR3 length: 14 residues. V shed 5 bases and J shed 6 bases, with 14 bases lying between them. The V gene's germline CDR1 is MNHEY and CDR2 SVGEGT. The CDR3 DNA reads TGTGCCAGCAGTCAGAGGGCAGGTAGCAATGAGCAGTTCTTC. Translation: CASSQRAGSNEQFF.